The 20 T cell receptor beta chains reported below all come from one sample, sequenced in a study of T cells in Graves' hyperthyroidism and ophthalmopathy. Amplified TCR beta CDR3 regions came from RNA transcripts. The HTBI primer set was used in a first-round RT-PCR of the TCR CDR3. Each CDR3 protein is one row after TCRdb ran MiXCR on the multiplex PCR reads. The table shows 500,000 or so distinct CDR3 sequences, with under 20% occurring only once. Material for sequencing was blood. The receptors originated from a woman aged 18 to 35 with Graves' ophthalmopathy.

This clonotype has a count of ten or more. This chain joins TRBV6-1 and TRBJ1-5; a weak D match, TRBD1 (5 bases). Germline V lookup: CDR1 MNHNS, CDR2 SASEGT. This CDR3 is 13 amino acids long. The V end was cut by 8 bases, the J end by 1 base, with 9 bases between. For the CDR3, the DNA is TGTGCCAGCGACAGTTTGAGCAATCAGCCCCAGCATTTT. Translation gives CASDSLSNQPQHF.

About this clonotype itself: This sequence may be a read error, since a much larger clone differs from it by one base. The chain employs TRBV12-3 or TRBV12-4 and TRBJ1-1, with TRBD1 matching over 9 bases. The CDR3 has 16 amino acids. CDR3: CDSSQLWTGVNTEAFF. The CDR3 nucleotides read TGTGACAGCAGCCAACTATGGACAGGGGTGAACACTGAAGCTTTCTTT.

This clonotype has a handful of counts. This chain uses TRBV12-3 or TRBV12-4 with TRBJ2-7; perhaps TRBD2 as D (6 bases). The CDR3 sequence is 12 residues long. Trimming cost V 6 bases and J 5 bases, with 11 bases left between them. CDR3 nucleotides: TGTGCCAGCAGGGAGGGATGGGACGAGCAGTACTTC. Translation gives CASREGWDEQYF.

In its sample, this clonotype was seen many times. The chain has TRBV20-1 and TRBJ2-1; 8 bases are a match to TRBD1. CDR1 is DFQATT and CDR2 is SNEGSKA in the germline V gene (reference sequence). With 6 bases clipped from V and 5 bases from J, the junction kept 9 bases outside the gene matches. The CDR3 consists of 14 residues. CDR3 sequence: CSAGHGTGDNEQFF. In DNA form, the CDR3 reads TGCAGTGCAGGGCATGGGACAGGAGACAATGAGCAGTTCTTC.

This clonotype occurred many times. The chain combines TRBV2 with TRBJ2-7, with a possible D match to TRBD1 (5 bases). In germline, CDR1 is SNHLY, CDR2 FYNNEI. This CDR3 is built from 12 residues. V shed 3 bases and J shed 4 bases, with 7 bases lying between them. The DNA for the CDR3 is TGTGCCAGCAGTGATGCAGGGTACGAGCAGTACTTC. This sequence encodes CASSDAGYEQYF.

The rearrangement joins TRBV28 to TRBJ2-7, with 7 nucleotides matching TRBD1. This CDR3 has 13 residues. From germline, CDR1 is MDHEN and CDR2 SYDVKM. V trimming: 7 bases; J trimming: 9 bases; junction bases outside the gene matches: 12. The CDR3 loop reads CASISGTDLSQYF. As DNA, the CDR3 is TGTGCCAGCATATCCGGGACAGACTTGTCGCAGTACTTC.

This clonotype was seen repeatedly, ten times or more. The chain is built from TRBV7-2 and TRBJ2-3; 7 nucleotides align to TRBD1. CDR3 length: 17 amino acids. Trimming removed 1 base from V and 0 bases from J; junction bases left unmatched: 7. Germline values: CDR1 SGHTA, CDR2 FQGNSA. Written as DNA, the CDR3 is TGTGCCAGCAGCTTAGAGCTGGCAGGGGGTAGCACAGATACGCAGTATTTT. It encodes CASSLELAGGSTDTQYF.

Ten or more counts support this clonotype. This rearrangement joins TRBV7-3 to TRBJ1-1; D not resolved. This CDR3 contains 13 residues. The V end was cut by 5 bases, the J end by 0 bases, with 7 bases between. CDR1 and CDR2 from the germline V gene are SGHTA and FQGTGA. This CDR3 is CASSPDMNTEAFF. CDR3 coding DNA: TGTGCCAGCAGCCCGGATATGAACACTGAAGCTTTCTTT.

The chain carries TRBV29-1 and TRBJ1-3; no firm D call. In germline, CDR1 is SQVTM, CDR2 ANQGSEA. V gave up 4 bases and J gave up 1 base, with 8 bases separating them. The CDR3 contains 13 residues. CDR3 region: CSVVSGSGNTIYF. CDR3 nucleotide sequence: TGCAGCGTTGTTTCGGGATCTGGAAACACCATATATTTT.

V usage is TRBV3-1 and J usage is TRBJ2-7, with 8 bases aligning to TRBD2. CDR3 length: 15 amino acids. Germline V gene lookup returns CDR1 LGHDT and CDR2 YNNKEL (reference sequence). V lost 2 bases to trimming and J lost 6 bases; unmatched junction nucleotides: 9. CDR3 residues: CASSQMGLEGSEQYF. The DNA for the CDR3 is TGTGCCAGCAGCCAAATGGGACTAGAGGGCTCCGAGCAGTACTTC.

The chain recombines TRBV10-1 with TRBJ2-2, with D uncertain. The CDR3 is made up of 14 amino acids. Trimming stripped 0 bases from V and 8 bases from J, with 10 bases between. The germline gives CDR1 WNHNN, CDR2 SYGVQD (reference sequence). CDR3 DNA sequence: TGCGCCAGCAGTGAGTCACGGACCAGGGGGGAGCTGTTTTTT. Translated: CASSESRTRGELFF.

This clonotype has at least ten counts. This sequence joins TRBV18 and TRBJ1-1; no firm D call. Trimming removed 4 bases from V and 3 bases from J, with 12 bases in between. CDR1 is KGHSH and CDR2 is LQKENI in the germline V gene. This CDR3 region has 14 residues. The CDR3 region is CASSQSRRDTEAFF. The CDR3 DNA reads as TGTGCCAGCTCACAATCTCGAAGGGACACTGAAGCTTTCTTT.

In this sample, this clonotype turned up many times. The chain links TRBV27 to TRBJ2-1; 9 bases map to TRBD2. Germline V CDR1 and CDR2: MNHEY, SMNVEV (reference sequence). This CDR3 spans 17 amino acids. Trimming took 4 bases from V and 4 from J; bases not matched to a gene: 11. CDR3 in amino acids: CASSSSWGTSRYNEQFF. DNA of the CDR3: TGTGCCAGCAGTTCGTCCTGGGGGACTAGCAGATACAATGAGCAGTTCTTC.

About this clonotype itself: Given a much more abundant clone one base away, this may be a read error. This chain links TRBV28 with TRBJ2-3, with D tentatively TRBD2 (6 bases). This CDR3 is 14 amino acids long. Germline V CDR1 and CDR2: MDHEN, SYDVKM. V was shortened by 2 bases and J by 2 bases, with 8 bases between the two germline ends. The CDR3 DNA reads as TGTGCCAGCAGTTTAGCGGGGCACACAGATACGCAGTATTTT. Its translation: CASSLAGHTDTQYF.

This clonotype has ten or more counts. V gene TRBV6-1 combines with J gene TRBJ2-7, with D maybe TRBD1 (6 bases). This CDR3 contains 14 residues. Germline CDR1 reads MNHNS; CDR2 reads SASEGT. Deletions cut 6 bases from V and 1 base from J, with 13 bases between. The DNA for the CDR3 is TGTGCCAGCAGGGGACAAGGGGCATCCTACGAGCAGTACTTC. It yields the protein CASRGQGASYEQYF.

This clonotype showed up many times. This chain uses TRBV7-9 with TRBJ1-5; D is perhaps TRBD1 (6 bases). The CDR3 covers 14 residues. V shed 2 bases and J shed 5 bases, with 10 bases lying between them. CDR1 and CDR2 from the germline V gene are SEHNR and FQNEAQ (reference sequence). CDR3 coding DNA: TGTGCCAGCAGCTTACCAGGGGCCGATCAGCCCCAGCATTTT. This gives the protein CASSLPGADQPQHF.

This clonotype was found many times. The chain is built from TRBV2 and TRBJ1-1, with 9 positions matching TRBD1. The germline V gene has CDR1 SNHLY and CDR2 FYNNEI. CDR3 length: 13 amino acids. V lost 9 bases to trimming and J lost 0 bases; unmatched junction nucleotides: 2. This CDR3 reads CARGDRVNTEAFF. CDR3 bases: TGTGCCAGGGGGGACAGGGTGAACACTGAAGCTTTCTTT.

The sample holds many counts of this clonotype. This chain uses TRBV7-8 with TRBJ2-7; D is possibly TRBD2 (5 bases). The germline V and J ends were trimmed by 5 bases and 3 bases, with 8 bases remaining between them. The V gene's germline CDR1 is SGHVS and CDR2 FQNEAQ. CDR3 size: 12 residues. This CDR3 reads CASSPDYYEQYF. CDR3 sequence (DNA): TGTGCCAGCAGCCCCGACTACTACGAGCAGTACTTC.

This clonotype was observed a few times. The chain employs TRBV27 and TRBJ1-3; D call uncertain. This CDR3 comprises 14 residues. V was pared by 6 bases and J by 2 bases, with 11 bases between. CDR1 and CDR2 (germline): MNHEY, SMNVEV (reference sequence). CDR3 DNA: TGTGCCAGCAGCCCCCCCGGGGCTGGAAACACCATATATTTT. As protein: CASSPPGAGNTIYF.

Ten or more counts support this clonotype. The chain is built from TRBV6-1 and TRBJ2-1; unclear D gene. Germline V gene data show CDR1 as MNHNS and CDR2 as SASEGT. This CDR3 is built from 13 residues. The V and J ends lost 10 bases and 8 bases respectively, with 18 bases between them. The CDR3 nucleotides are TGTGCCATACTGCGGTACTACACCGATGAGCAGTTCTTC. This translates into CAILRYYTDEQFF.